These 11 T cell receptor beta chains share one sample of origin, sequenced in a study of blood T cell repertoires in COVID-19 (dated by TCRdb to 2018 to 2021). Library prep was done by the immunoSEQ multiplex PCR assay. TCRdb mirrors the immuneACCESS table, restricted to in-frame sequences. Some clones are absent from its copies; in checked studies, under half trace to an unresolved V gene, and the reason for the others is unknown. This sample has approximately 110,000 clones in its table, and more than 65% of those were observed once. The top ten constitute about 1.4% of the sample. What was sequenced was peripheral blood. These receptors were collected from a man aged 50 to 59 with acute or convalescent COVID-19.

This clone was detected once. The rearrangement links TRBV3-1 (or the pseudogene TRBV3-2) to TRBJ2-7; 8 bases are shared with TRBD1. From germline, CDR1 is LGHDT and CDR2 YNNKEL (reference sequence). With 4 bases clipped from V and 2 bases from J, the junction kept 1 base outside the gene matches. This CDR3 contains 13 residues. CDR3 amino acids: CASSLTGAYEQYF. For the CDR3, the DNA is TGTGCCAGCAGCCTGACAGGGGCCTACGAGCAGTACTTC.

V and J are TRBV5-1 and TRBJ2-5; 11 positions agree with TRBD2. The CDR3 covers 15 residues. With V trimmed by 3 bases and J by 2 bases, 3 bases remained unmatched. Germline CDR1 SGHRS, CDR2 YFSETQ. As DNA, the CDR3 is TGCGCCAGCAGCTGGGGACTAGCGGAACAAGAGACCCAGTACTTC. Translated: CASSWGLAEQETQYF.

This sequence joins TRBV2 and TRBJ1-1; 8 bases fit TRBD1. The V gene end was trimmed by 10 bases and the J gene end by 3 bases; junction bases not matched to a gene: 4. The CDR3 runs to 12 residues. Germline CDR1 reads SNHLY; CDR2 reads FYNNEI. The CDR3 loop is CATGQEYTEAFF. In DNA form, the CDR3 reads TGTGCCACGGGACAGGAGTACACTGAAGCTTTCTTT.

The chain recombines TRBV7-9 with TRBJ1-2; 8 positions agree with TRBD1. This CDR3 is built from 14 residues. V dropped 8 bases and J dropped 2; count of bases not matched to a gene: 7. Germline loops: CDR1 SEHNR, CDR2 FQNEAQ (reference sequence). The chain's CDR3 is CASGTGQANYGYTF. CDR3 in DNA: TGTGCCAGCGGTACGGGACAGGCAAACTATGGCTACACCTTC.

The chain uses TRBV5-1 and TRBJ2-3; 7 bases are shared with TRBD1. This CDR3 region has 14 residues. Germline lookup yields CDR1 SGHRS and CDR2 YFSETQ. V gave up 3 bases and J gave up 4 bases; unmatched junction bases: 5. The CDR3 spells CASSSHRGSDTQYF. In DNA, the CDR3 is TGCGCCAGCAGCTCCCACAGGGGATCAGATACGCAGTATTTT.

This chain joins TRBV5-3 and TRBJ1-4; D possibly corresponds to TRBD1 (5 bases). TRBV5-3 is given ORF status, its function remaining uncertain. Trimming took off 4 bases at V and 7 bases at J, with 17 bases between the two ends. This CDR3 has 15 amino acids. CDR3 bases: TGTGCCAGAAGCGGCTTGGGGCAGGGCGGTGAAAAACTGTTTTTT. This gives the protein CARSGLGQGGEKLFF.

The chain employs TRBV24-1 and TRBJ2-5; 8 nucleotides match TRBD1. This CDR3 has 14 residues. Germline CDR1 KGHDR, CDR2 SFDVKD. Losses at the gene ends were 3 bases for V and 5 bases for J; bases not matched to a gene: 4. The CDR3 region is CATSDRDRWETQYF. CDR3 DNA sequence: TGTGCCACCAGTGATCGGGACAGGTGGGAGACCCAGTACTTC.

The V and J genes are TRBV9 and TRBJ2-7; 13 nucleotides line up with TRBD2. CDR3 length: 13 residues. V lost 4 bases to trimming and J lost 7 bases; unmatched junction nucleotides: 2. Germline values: CDR1 SGDLS, CDR2 YYNGEE. DNA for the CDR3: TGTGCCAGCAGCCAGGGACTAGCGGGGGAGCAGTACTTC. Protein: CASSQGLAGEQYF.

This chain uses TRBV6-5 with TRBJ1-5, with D possibly TRBD1 on 6 matching bases. V lost 4 bases to trimming and J lost 3 bases, with 13 bases between them. There are 15 residues in the CDR3. The germline V gene has CDR1 MNHEY and CDR2 SVGAGI. The CDR3 here is CASSLQQGINQPQHF. The DNA of the CDR3 is TGTGCCAGCAGTTTACAACAGGGAATCAATCAGCCCCAGCATTTT.

This clone was picked up one time. Other DNA sequences in the sample encode the same CDR3. The rearrangement links TRBV29-1 to TRBJ1-1; 7 bases are a match to TRBD1. This CDR3 region has 12 residues. Trimming took 7 bases from V and 4 from J; bases not matched to a gene: 6. The germline V gene encodes CDR1 SQVTM and CDR2 ANQGSEA. The CDR3 is CSGLDRTTEAFF. Written as DNA, the CDR3 is TGCAGCGGTCTGGACAGGACCACTGAAGCTTTCTTT.

The rearrangement uses TRBV30 and TRBJ2-7, with 11 bases identical to TRBD2. Per the germline V gene, CDR1 is GTSNPN and CDR2 is SVGIG (reference sequence). After removal of 3 bases from V and 2 bases from J, the junction contained 3 bases not matched to a gene. The CDR3 loop spans 14 amino acids. CDR3 sequence reads: CAWSLAGGTYEQYV. The CDR3 nucleotides read TGTGCCTGGAGCCTAGCGGGGGGAACCTACGAGCAGTACGTC.